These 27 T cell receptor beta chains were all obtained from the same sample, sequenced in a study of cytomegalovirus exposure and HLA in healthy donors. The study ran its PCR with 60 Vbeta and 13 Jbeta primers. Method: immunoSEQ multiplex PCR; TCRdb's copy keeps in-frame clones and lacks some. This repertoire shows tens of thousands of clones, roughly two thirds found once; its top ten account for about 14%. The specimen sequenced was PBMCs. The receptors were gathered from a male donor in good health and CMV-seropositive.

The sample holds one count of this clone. The CDR3 bases are TGTGCCAGCAGTCGAGGGTGGGTTGAGACCCAGTACTTC. This encodes CASSRGWVETQYF. The gene calls are TRBV9 and TRBJ2-5, with D possibly being TRBD2 (5 bases). The germline CDR1 and CDR2 sequences are SGDLS and YYNGEE. This CDR3 has 13 amino acids. Between the trimmed V and J ends, which lost 5 bases and 5 bases, there was a span of 13 bases.

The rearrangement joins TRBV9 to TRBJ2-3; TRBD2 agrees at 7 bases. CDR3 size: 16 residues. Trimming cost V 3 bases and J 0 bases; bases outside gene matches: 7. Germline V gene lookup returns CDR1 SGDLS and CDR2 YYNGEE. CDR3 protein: CASSATWGGSTDTQYF. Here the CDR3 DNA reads TGTGCCAGCAGCGCAACCTGGGGGGGAAGCACAGATACGCAGTATTTT.

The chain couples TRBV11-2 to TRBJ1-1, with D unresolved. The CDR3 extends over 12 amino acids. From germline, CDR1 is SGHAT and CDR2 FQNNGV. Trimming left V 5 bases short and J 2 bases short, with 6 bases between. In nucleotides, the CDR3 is TGTGCCAGCAGCCGGAGTAACACTGAAGCTTTCTTT. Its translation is CASSRSNTEAFF.

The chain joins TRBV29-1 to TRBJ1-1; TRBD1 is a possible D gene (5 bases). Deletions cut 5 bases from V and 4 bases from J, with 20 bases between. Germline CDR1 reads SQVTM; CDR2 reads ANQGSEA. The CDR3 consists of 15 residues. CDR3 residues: CSVRRALGVSTEAFF. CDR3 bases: TGCAGCGTTCGGAGGGCGTTAGGGGTGAGCACTGAAGCTTTCTTT.

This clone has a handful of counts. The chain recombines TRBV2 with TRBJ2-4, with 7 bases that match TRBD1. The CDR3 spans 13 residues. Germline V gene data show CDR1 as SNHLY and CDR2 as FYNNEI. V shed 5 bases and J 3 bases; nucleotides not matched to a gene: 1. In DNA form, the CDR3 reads TGTGCCAGCAGTACAGGGGACAAAAACATTCAGTACTTC. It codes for CASSTGDKNIQYF.

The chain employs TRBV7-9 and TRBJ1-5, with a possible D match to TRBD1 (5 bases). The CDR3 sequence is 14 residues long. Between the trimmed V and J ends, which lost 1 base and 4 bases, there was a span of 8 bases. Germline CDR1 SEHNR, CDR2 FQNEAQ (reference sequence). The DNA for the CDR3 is TGTGCCAGCAGCTTAGTAGGGGATAATCAGCCCCAGCATTTT. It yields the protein CASSLVGDNQPQHF.

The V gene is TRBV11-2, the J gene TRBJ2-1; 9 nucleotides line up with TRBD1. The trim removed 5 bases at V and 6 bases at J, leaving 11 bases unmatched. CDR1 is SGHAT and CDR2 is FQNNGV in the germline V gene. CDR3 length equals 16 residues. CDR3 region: CASSLLRTGGLNEQFF. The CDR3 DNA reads TGTGCCAGCAGCCTACTCCGAACAGGGGGCCTCAATGAGCAGTTCTTC. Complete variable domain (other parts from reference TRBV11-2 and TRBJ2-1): EAGVAQSPRYKIIEKRQSVAFWCNPISGHATLYWYQQILGQGPKLLIQFQNNGVVDDSQLPKDRFSAERLKGVDSTLKIQPAKLEDSAVYLCASSLLRTGGLNEQFFGPGTRLTVL.

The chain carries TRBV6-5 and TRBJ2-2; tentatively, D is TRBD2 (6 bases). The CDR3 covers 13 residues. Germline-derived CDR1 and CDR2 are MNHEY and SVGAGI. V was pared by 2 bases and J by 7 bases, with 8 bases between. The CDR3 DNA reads TGTGCCAGCAGTTACAACGGGGGCGGGGAGCTGTTTTTT. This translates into CASSYNGGGELFF.

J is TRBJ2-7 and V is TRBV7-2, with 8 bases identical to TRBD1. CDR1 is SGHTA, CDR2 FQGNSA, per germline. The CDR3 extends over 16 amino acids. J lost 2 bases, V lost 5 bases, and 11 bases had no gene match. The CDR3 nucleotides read TGTGCCAGCAGCCCCATCACAGGGGGAGTTACCTACGAGCAGTACTTC. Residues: CASSPITGGVTYEQYF.

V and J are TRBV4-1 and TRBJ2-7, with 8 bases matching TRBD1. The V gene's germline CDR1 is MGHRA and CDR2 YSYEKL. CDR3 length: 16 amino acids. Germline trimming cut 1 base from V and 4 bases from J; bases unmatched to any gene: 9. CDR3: CASSQGSNRGYYEQYF. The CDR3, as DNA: TGCGCCAGCAGCCAAGGGTCCAACAGGGGGTATTACGAGCAGTACTTC.

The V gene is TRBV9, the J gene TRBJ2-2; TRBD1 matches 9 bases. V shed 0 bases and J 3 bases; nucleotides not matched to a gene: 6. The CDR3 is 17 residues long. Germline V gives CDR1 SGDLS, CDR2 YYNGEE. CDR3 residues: CASSVGRDRAHTGELFF. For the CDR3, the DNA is TGTGCCAGCAGCGTAGGTAGGGACAGGGCGCACACCGGGGAGCTGTTTTTT.

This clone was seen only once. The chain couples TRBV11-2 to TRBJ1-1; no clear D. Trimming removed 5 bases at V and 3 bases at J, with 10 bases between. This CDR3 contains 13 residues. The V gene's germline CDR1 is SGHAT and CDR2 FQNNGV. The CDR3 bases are TGTGCCAGCAGCCATGGCCAGGACACTGAAGCTTTCTTT. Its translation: CASSHGQDTEAFF.

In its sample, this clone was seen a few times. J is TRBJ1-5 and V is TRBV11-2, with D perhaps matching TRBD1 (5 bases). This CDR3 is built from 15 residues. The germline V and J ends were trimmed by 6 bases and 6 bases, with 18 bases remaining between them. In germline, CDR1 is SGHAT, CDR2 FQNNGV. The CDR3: CASSLDRGRGQPQHF. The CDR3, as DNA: TGTGCCAGCAGTTTGGACCGGGGGAGGGGTCAGCCCCAGCATTTT.

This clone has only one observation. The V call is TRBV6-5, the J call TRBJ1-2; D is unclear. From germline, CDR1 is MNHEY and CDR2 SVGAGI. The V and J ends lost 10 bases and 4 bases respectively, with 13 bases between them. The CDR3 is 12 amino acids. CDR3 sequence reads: CATSEEFYGYTF. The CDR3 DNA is TGTGCCACCTCGGAGGAGTTCTATGGCTACACCTTC.

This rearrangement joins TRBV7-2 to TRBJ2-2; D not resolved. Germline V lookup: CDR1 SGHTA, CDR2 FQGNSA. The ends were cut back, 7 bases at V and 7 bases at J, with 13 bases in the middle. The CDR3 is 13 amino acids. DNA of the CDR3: TGTGCCAGCACACACCGCTTAAGCGGGGAGCTGTTTTTT. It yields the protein CASTHRLSGELFF.

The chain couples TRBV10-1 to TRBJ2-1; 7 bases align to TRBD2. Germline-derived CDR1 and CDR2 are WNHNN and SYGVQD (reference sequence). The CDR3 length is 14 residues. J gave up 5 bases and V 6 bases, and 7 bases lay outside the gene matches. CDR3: CASRAAGRDNEQFF. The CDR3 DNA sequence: TGCGCCAGCAGGGCAGCGGGAAGGGACAATGAGCAGTTCTTC.

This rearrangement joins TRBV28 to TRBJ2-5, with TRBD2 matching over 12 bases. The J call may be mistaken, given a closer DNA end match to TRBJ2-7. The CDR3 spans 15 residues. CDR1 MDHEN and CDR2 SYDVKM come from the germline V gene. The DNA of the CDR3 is TGTGCCAGCAGTCGAGGGACTAGCGGGCCCTACGAGCAGTACTTC. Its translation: CASSRGTSGPYEQYF.

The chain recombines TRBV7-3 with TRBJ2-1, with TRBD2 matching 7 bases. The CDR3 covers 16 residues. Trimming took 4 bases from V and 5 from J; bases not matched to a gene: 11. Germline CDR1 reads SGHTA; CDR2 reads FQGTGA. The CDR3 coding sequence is TGTGCCAGCAGCTCCGTTAGGGCGGGAGACCACAATGAGCAGTTCTTC. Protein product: CASSSVRAGDHNEQFF.

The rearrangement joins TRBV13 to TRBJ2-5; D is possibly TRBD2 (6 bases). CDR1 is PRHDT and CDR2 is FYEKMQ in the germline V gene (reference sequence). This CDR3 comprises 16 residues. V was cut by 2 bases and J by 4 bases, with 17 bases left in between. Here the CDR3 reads CASSLWGLPLSETQYF. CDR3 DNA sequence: TGTGCCAGCAGCTTATGGGGACTGCCCCTCTCAGAGACCCAGTACTTC.

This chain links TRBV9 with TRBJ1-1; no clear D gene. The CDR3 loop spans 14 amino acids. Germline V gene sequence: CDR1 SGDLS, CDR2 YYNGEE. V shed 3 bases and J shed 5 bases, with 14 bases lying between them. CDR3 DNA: TGTGCCAGCAGCGCCGACCCGGAGGCGACTGAAGCTTTCTTT. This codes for CASSADPEATEAFF.

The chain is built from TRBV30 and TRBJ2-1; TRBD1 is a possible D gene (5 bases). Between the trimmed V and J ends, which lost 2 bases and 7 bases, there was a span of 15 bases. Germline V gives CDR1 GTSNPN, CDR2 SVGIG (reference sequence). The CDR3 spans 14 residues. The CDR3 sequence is CAWSRSGIRNEQFF. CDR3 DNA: TGTGCCTGGAGTCGTTCAGGGATCAGGAATGAGCAGTTCTTC.

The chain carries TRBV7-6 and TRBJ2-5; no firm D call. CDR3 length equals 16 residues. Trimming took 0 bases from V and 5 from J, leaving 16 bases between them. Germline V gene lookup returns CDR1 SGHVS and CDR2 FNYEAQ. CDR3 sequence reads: CASSLAPPLVSETQYF. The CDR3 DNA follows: TGTGCCAGCAGCTTAGCGCCCCCCTTAGTAAGCGAGACCCAGTACTTC.

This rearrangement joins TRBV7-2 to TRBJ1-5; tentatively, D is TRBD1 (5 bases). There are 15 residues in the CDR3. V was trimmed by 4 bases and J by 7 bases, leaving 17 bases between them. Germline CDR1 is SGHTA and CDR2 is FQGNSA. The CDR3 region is CASSWGGERGQPQHF. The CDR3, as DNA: TGTGCCAGCAGCTGGGGGGGGGAGCGTGGCCAGCCCCAGCATTTT.

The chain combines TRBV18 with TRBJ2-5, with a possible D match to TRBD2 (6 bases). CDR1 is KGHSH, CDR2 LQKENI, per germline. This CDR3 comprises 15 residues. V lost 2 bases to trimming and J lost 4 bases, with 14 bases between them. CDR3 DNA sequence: TGTGCCAGCTCACCAGCGGGGCGGGTTTCAGAGACCCAGTACTTC. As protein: CASSPAGRVSETQYF.

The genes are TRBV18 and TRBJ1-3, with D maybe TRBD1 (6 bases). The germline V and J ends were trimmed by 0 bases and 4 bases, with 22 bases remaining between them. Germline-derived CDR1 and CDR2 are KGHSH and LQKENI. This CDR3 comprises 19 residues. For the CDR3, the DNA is TGTGCCAGCTCACCACCGGGGGGGCAGAGAGGATCTGAAGGAAACACCATATATTTT. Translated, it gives CASSPPGGQRGSEGNTIYF.

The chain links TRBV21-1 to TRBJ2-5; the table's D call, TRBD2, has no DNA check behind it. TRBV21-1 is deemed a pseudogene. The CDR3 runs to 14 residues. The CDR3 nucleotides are TGTGCCAGCAGCAGAGTAGCGGCCCAAGAGACCCAGTACTTC. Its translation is CASSRVAAQETQYF.

CDR3 sequence: CASSLRLRGNQPQHF. The CDR3 coding sequence is TGTGCCAGCAGCTTGAGGCTCCGGGGCAATCAGCCCCAGCATTTT. This chain uses TRBV5-8 with TRBJ1-5; D call uncertain. The length of the CDR3 is 15 residues. Germline values: CDR1 SGHTS, CDR2 YDEGEE. V lost 1 base to trimming and J lost 2 bases, with 10 bases between them.